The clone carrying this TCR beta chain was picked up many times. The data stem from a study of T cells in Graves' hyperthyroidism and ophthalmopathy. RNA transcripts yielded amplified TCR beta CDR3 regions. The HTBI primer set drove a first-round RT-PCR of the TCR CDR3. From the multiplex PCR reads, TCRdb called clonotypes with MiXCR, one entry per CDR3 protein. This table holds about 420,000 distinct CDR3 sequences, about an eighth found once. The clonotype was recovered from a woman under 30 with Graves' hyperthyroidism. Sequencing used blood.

CDR3 in amino acids: CSARTGQFYGYTF. CDR3 nucleotide sequence: TGCAGCGCCAGGACGGGACAGTTCTATGGCTACACCTTC. V gene TRBV29-1 combines with J gene TRBJ1-2, with 7 bases fitting TRBD1. V gave up 7 bases and J gave up 4 bases; unmatched junction bases: 9. Looked up from germline, CDR1 is SQVTM and CDR2 is ANQGSEA. This CDR3 has 13 residues. The variable domain in full, with the rest retrieved from reference TRBV29-1 and TRBJ1-2, is SAVISQKPSRDICQRGTSLTIQCQVDSQVTMMFWYRQQPGQSLTLIATANQGSEATYESGFVIDKFPISRPNLTFSTLTVSNMSPEDSSIYLCSARTGQFYGYTFGSGTRLTVV.